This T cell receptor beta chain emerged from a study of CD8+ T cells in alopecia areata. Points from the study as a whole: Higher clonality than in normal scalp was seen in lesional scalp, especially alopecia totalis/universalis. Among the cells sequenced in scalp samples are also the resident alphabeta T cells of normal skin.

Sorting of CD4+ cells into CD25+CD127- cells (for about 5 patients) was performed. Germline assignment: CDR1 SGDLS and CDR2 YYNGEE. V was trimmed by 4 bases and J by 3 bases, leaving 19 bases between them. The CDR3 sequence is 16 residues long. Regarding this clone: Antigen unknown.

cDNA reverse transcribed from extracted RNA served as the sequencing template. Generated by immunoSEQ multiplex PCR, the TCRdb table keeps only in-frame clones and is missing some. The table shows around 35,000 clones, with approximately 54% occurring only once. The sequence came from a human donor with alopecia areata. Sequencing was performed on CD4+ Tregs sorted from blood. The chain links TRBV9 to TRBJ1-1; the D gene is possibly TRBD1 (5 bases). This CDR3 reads CASSRLGAGPDTEAFF. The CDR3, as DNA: TGTGCCAGCAGCCGTCTAGGGGCGGGGCCGGACACTGAAGCTTTCTTT.